This T cell receptor (beta chain) was captured in a study of cytomegalovirus exposure and HLA in healthy donors. Study results and caveats: Using the classifier, cytomegalovirus status was reportedly diagnosed with high specificity and sensitivity. Subsequent analysis of the approximately 110 validation repertoires found a tendency for first-cohort TCR clusters to co-occur. Fewer than 200 TCR beta chains were listed as cytomegalovirus-associated.

The donors were members of the validation cohort comprising approximately 110 subjects, separate from the roughly 700-subject first cohort. On this clone itself: What it binds is not known.

Profiled with immunoSEQ multiplex PCR; TCRdb holds only in-frame clones, not every one. The data contain more than 150,000 clones, roughly 80% of them singletons. The receptor's source is a woman in her late teens or twenties in good health and CMV-seropositive. The sequenced sample was PBMCs.

The chain's CDR3 is CASSSSISPGADTQYF. The CDR3 DNA reads as TGTGCCAGCAGCTCCTCCATCAGCCCAGGGGCAGATACGCAGTATTTT. The chain uses TRBV7-2 and TRBJ2-3, with D perhaps matching TRBD1 (6 bases). Germline V lookup: CDR1 SGHTA, CDR2 FQGNSA. V lost 4 bases, J lost 4 bases, and 18 bases lay in between. The CDR3 loop spans 16 amino acids.